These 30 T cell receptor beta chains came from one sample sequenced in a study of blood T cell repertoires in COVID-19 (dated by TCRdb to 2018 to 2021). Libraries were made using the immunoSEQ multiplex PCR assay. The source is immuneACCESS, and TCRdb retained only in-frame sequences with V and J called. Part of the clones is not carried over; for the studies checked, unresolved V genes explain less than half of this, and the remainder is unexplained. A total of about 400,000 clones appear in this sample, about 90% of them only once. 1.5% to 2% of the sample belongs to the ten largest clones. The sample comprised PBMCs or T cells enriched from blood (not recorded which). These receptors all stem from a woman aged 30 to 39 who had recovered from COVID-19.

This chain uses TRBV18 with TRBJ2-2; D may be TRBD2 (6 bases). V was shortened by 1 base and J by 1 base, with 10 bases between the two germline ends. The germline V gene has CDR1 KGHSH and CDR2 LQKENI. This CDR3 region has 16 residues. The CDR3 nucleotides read TGTGCCAGCTCACCACTGGCGGGGAGGAACACCGGGGAGCTGTTTTTT. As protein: CASSPLAGRNTGELFF.

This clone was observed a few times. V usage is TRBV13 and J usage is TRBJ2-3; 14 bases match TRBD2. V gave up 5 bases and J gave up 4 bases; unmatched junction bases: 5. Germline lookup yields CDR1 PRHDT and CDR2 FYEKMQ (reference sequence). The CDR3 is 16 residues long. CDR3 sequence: CASSPGTSGSPDTQYF. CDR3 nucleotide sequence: TGTGCCAGCAGCCCAGGGACTAGCGGGAGCCCAGATACGCAGTATTTT.

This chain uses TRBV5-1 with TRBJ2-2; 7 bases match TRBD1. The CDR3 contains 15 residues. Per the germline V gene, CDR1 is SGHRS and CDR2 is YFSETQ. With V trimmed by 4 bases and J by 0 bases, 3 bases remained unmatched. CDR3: CASSHQGANTGELFF. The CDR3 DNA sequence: TGCGCCAGCAGCCATCAGGGGGCGAACACCGGGGAGCTGTTTTTT.

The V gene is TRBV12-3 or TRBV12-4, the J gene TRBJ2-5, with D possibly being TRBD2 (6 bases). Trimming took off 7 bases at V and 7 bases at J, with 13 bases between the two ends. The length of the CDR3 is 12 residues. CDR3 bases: TGTGCCAGCACCCCGAACGGGGGGACCCAGTACTTC. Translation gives CASTPNGGTQYF.

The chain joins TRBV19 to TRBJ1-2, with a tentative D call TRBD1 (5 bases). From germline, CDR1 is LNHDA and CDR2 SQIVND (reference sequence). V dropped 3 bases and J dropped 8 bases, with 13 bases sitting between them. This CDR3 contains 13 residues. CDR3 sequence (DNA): TGTGCCAGTAGTATTATCGACAGACGGGGCTACACCTTC. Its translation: CASSIIDRRGYTF.

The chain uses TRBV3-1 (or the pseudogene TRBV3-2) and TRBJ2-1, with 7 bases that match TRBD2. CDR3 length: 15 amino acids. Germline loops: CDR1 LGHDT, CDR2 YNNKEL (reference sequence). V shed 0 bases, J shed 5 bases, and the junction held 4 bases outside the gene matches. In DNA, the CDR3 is TGTGCCAGCAGCCAAGAGGTGGGACTAAACAATGAGCAGTTCTTC. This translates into CASSQEVGLNNEQFF.

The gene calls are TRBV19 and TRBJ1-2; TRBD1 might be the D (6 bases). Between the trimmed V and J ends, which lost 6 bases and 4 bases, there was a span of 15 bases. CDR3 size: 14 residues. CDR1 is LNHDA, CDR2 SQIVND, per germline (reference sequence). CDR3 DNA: TGTGCCAGTAGCCGGCCCTCAGGGGCCTATGGCTACACCTTC. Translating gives CASSRPSGAYGYTF.

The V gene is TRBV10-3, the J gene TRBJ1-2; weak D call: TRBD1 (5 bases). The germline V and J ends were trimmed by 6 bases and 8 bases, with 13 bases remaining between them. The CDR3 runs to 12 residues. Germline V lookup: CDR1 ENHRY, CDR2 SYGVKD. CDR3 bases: TGTGCCATCAGCCCCGGGGGGGTAGGCTACACCTTC. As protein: CAISPGGVGYTF.

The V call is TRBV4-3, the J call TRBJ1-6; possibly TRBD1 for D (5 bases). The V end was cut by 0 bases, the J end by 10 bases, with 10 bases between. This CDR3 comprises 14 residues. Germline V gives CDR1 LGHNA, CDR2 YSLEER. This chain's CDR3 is CASSQDQGRSPLHF. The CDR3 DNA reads TGCGCCAGCAGCCAAGATCAGGGTCGCTCACCCCTCCACTTT.

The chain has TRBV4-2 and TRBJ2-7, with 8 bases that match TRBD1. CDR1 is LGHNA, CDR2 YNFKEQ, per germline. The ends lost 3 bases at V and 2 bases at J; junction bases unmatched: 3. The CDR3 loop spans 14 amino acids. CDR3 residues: CASSQRTGPYEQYF. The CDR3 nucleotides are TGTGCCAGCAGCCAGAGGACAGGGCCCTACGAGCAGTACTTC.

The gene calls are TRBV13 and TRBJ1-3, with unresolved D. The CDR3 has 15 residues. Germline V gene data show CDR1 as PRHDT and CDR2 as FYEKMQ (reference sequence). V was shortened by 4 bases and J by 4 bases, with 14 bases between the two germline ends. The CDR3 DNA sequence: TGTGCCAGCAGCTCCACCTGGGCAGGAGGAAACACCATATATTTT. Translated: CASSSTWAGGNTIYF. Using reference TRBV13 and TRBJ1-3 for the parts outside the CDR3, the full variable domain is AAGVIQSPRHLIKEKRETATLKCYPIPRHDTVYWYQQGPGQDPQFLISFYEKMQSDKGSIPDRFSAQQFSDYHSELNMSSLELGDSALYFCASSSTWAGGNTIYFGEGSWLTVV.

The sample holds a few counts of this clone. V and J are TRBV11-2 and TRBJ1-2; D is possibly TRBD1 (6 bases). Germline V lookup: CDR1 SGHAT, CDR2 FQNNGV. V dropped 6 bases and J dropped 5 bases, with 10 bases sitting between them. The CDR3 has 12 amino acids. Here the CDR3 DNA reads TGTGCCAGCAGGAAAACAGGGTATGGCTACACCTTC. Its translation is CASRKTGYGYTF. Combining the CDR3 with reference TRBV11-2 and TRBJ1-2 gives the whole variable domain EAGVAQSPRYKIIEKRQSVAFWCNPISGHATLYWYQQILGQGPKLLIQFQNNGVVDDSQLPKDRFSAERLKGVDSTLKIQPAKLEDSAVYLCASRKTGYGYTFGSGTRLTVV.

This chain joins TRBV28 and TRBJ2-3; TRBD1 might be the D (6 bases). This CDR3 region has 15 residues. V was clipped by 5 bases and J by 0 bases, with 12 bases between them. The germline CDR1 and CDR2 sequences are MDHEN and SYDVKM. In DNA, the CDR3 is TGTGCCAGCAGTATTTCGACAGGCAGCACAGATACGCAGTATTTT. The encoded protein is CASSISTGSTDTQYF.

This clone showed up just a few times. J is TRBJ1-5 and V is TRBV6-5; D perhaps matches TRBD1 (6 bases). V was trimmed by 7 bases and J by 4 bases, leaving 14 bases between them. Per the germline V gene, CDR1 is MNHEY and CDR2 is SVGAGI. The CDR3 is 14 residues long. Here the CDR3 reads CASIFRGHNQPQHF. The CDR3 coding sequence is TGTGCCAGCATCTTCAGGGGCCATAATCAGCCCCAGCATTTT.

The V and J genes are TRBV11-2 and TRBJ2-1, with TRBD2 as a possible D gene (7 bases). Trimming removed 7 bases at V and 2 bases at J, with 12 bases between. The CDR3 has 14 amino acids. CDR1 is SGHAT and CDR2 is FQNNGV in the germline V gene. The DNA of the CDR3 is TGTGCCAGCAAAAGGGGGAGGGCCTACAATGAGCAGTTCTTC. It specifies CASKRGRAYNEQFF.

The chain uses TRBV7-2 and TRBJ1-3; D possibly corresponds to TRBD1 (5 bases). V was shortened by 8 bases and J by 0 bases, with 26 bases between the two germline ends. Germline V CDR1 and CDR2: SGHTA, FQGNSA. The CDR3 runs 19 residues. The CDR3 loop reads CASWDWGRPKVDSGNTIYF. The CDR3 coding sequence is TGTGCCAGCTGGGACTGGGGCAGACCAAAAGTCGACTCTGGAAACACCATATATTTT. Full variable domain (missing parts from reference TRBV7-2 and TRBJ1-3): GAGVSQSPSNKVTEKGKDVELRCDPISGHTALYWYRQSLGQGLEFLIYFQGNSAPDKSGLPSDRFSAERTGGSVSTLTIQRTQQEDSAVYLCASWDWGRPKVDSGNTIYFGEGSWLTVV.

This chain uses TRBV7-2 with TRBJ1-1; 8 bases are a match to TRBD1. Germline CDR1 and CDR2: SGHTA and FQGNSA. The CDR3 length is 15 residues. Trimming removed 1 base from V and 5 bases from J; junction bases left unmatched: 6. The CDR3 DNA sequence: TGTGCCAGCAGCTTAGAGCAGGGGGCGAGGACTGAAGCTTTCTTT. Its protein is CASSLEQGARTEAFF.

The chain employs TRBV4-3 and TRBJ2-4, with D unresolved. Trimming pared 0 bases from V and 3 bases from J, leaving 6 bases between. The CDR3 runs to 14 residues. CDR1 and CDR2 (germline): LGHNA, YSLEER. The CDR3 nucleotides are TGCGCCAGCAGCCAAGACAGTCACAAAAACATTCAGTACTTC. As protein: CASSQDSHKNIQYF.

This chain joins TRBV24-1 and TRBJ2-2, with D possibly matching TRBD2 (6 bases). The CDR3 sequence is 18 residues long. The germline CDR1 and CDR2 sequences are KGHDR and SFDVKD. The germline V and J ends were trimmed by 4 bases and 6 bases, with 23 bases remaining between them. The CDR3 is CATSDPLRREGPAGELFF. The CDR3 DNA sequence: TGTGCCACCAGTGACCCCCTCAGGAGGGAAGGTCCGGCCGGGGAGCTGTTTTTT.

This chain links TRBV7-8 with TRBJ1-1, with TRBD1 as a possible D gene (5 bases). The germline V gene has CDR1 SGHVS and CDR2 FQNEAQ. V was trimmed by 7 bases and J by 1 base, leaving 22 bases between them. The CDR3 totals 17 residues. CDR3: CASIINRGVGRNTEAFF. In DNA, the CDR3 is TGTGCCAGCATCATAAATCGGGGGGTAGGACGGAACACTGAAGCTTTCTTT.

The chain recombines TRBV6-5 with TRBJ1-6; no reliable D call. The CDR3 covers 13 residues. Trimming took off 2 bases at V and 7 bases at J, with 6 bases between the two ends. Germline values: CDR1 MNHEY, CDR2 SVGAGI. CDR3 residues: CASSYAGNSPLHF. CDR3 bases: TGTGCCAGCAGTTACGCGGGAAATTCACCCCTCCACTTT.

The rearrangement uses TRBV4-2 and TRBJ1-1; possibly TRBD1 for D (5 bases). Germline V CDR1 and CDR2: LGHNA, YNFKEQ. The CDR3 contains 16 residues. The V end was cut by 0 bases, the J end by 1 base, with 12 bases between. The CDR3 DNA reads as TGTGCCAGCAGCCAAGATCCCGCAGGGAAGAACACTGAAGCTTTCTTT. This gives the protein CASSQDPAGKNTEAFF.

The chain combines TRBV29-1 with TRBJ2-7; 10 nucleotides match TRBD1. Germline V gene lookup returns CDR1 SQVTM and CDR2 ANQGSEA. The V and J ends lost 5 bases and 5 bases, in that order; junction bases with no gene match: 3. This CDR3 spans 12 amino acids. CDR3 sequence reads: CSVRGQGHEQYF. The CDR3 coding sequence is TGCAGCGTTAGGGGACAGGGGCACGAGCAGTACTTC.

The CDR3 coding sequence is TGTGCCAGCAGTGGACTAGCGGGAGCGGGTGAGCAGTTCTTC. It encodes CASSGLAGAGEQFF. The rearrangement links TRBV28 to TRBJ2-1, with 13 bases identical to TRBD2. The germline V gene has CDR1 MDHEN and CDR2 SYDVKM. This CDR3 has 14 amino acids. V shed 5 bases, J shed 9 bases, and the junction held 4 bases outside the gene matches.

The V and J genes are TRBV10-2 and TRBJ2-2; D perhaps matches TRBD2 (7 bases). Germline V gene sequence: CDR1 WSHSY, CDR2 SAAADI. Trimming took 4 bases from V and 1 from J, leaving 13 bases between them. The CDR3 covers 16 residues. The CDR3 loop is CASSGRGGWNTGELFF. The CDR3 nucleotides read TGCGCCAGCAGTGGCCGCGGGGGCTGGAACACCGGGGAGCTGTTTTTT.

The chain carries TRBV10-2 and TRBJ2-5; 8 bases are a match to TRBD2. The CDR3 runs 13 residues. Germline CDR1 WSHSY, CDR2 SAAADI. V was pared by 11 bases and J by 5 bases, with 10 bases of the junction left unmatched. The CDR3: CAVRGGGPETQYF. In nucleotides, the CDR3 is TGCGCCGTACGGGGGGGAGGGCCGGAGACCCAGTACTTC.

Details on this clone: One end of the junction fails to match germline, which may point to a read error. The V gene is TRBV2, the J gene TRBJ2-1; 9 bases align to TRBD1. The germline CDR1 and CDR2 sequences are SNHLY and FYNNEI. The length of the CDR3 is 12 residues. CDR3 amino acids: CASSESGQGMIF. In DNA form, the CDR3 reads TGTGCCAGCAGTGAAAGTGGACAGGGGATGATCTTC.

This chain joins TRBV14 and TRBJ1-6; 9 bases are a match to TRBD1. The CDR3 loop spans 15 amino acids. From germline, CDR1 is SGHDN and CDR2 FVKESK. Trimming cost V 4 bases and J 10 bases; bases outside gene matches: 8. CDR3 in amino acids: CASSLLQGANSPLHF. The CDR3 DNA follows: TGTGCCAGCAGCCTCTTACAGGGGGCTAACTCACCCCTCCACTTT.

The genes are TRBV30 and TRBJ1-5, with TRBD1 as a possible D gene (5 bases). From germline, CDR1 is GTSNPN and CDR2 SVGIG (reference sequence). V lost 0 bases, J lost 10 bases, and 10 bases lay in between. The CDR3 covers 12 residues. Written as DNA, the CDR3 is TGTGCCTGGAGTGTAGGGGCGAGACCCCAGCATTTT. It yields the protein CAWSVGARPQHF.

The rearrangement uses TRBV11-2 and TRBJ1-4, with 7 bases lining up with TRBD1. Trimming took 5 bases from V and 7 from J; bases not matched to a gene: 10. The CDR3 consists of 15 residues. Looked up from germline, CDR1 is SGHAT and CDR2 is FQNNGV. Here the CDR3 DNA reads TGTGCCAGCAGCGAACAGGGGTTAGTTGGTGAAAAACTGTTTTTT. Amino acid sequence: CASSEQGLVGEKLFF.